The clone carrying this T cell receptor (beta chain) was observed a few times. These data originate in a study of blood T cell repertoires in COVID-19. Study information: Whether acute or convalescent, the COVID-19 samples came from the United States, Italy and Spain. In each case, the material was cDNA or gDNA derived from T cells, B-cell-depleted T cells, or PBMCs.

Per the study methods: Amplifying reference gene primers gave estimates of nucleated cell counts. The table came from immunoSEQ multiplex PCR; TCRdb's copy has only in-frame clones and leaves some out. Clone size and the V and J calls come from that table; the DNA yielded D and trimming. Of about 40,000 clones in the sample, around 86% were seen once. Sequences were obtained from peripheral blood. The TCR originated in a man aged 45-65 years in a cohort sampled during active COVID-19.

CDR3 residues: CASSGEGLKDTQYF. CDR3 sequence (DNA): TGTGCCAGCAGTGGGGAGGGCCTCAAAGATACGCAGTATTTT. The chain links TRBV27 to TRBJ2-3; 7 nucleotides align to TRBD2. The J segment lost 5 bases and the V segment lost 5 bases, leaving 7 bases of the junction unmatched. The length of the CDR3 is 14 residues. CDR1 MNHEY and CDR2 SMNVEV come from the germline V gene (reference sequence).